A single sample gave rise to the 2 T cell receptor beta chains below, sequenced in a study of regulatory T cells in long-lasting Graves disease. Libraries of TCR beta came from iRepertoire HTBI primers plus Arm-PCR of CDR3 regions. TCRdb re-called the multiplex PCR reads through MiXCR, storing one row per CDR3 protein. The table shows roughly 450,000 distinct CDR3 sequences, with approximately 23% occurring only once. The time point: persistent/refractory GD, antithyroid drugs over 5 years with positive TRAb. RNA isolated from PBMCs was used to make the TCR library. The starting material was peripheral blood mononuclear cells (PBMCs), obtained when the disease was refractory, from a patient treated with antithyroid drugs. The receptor set was obtained from a female donor with Graves disease.

In its sample, this clonotype was seen once. The CDR3 loop is CASTSLAGLLYGYTF. CDR3 sequence (DNA): TGTGCCAGCACCTCTCTGGCGGGGCTCCTCTATGGCTACACCTTC. This chain uses TRBV6-1 with TRBJ1-2; D is possibly TRBD1 (5 bases). CDR1 is MNHNS, CDR2 SASEGT, per germline. CDR3 length: 15 amino acids. The ends were cut back, 7 bases at V and 4 bases at J, with 19 bases in the middle.

This clonotype turned up a few times. The chain carries TRBV19 and TRBJ2-7; TRBD1 aligns across 8 bases. Germline trimming cut 3 bases from V and 1 base from J; bases unmatched to any gene: 5. The CDR3 has 15 residues. Germline CDR1 and CDR2: LNHDA and SQIVND (reference sequence). CDR3 DNA: TGTGCCAGTAGTATGGGTGGGACAGGATCCTACGAGCAGTACTTC. It encodes CASSMGGTGSYEQYF.